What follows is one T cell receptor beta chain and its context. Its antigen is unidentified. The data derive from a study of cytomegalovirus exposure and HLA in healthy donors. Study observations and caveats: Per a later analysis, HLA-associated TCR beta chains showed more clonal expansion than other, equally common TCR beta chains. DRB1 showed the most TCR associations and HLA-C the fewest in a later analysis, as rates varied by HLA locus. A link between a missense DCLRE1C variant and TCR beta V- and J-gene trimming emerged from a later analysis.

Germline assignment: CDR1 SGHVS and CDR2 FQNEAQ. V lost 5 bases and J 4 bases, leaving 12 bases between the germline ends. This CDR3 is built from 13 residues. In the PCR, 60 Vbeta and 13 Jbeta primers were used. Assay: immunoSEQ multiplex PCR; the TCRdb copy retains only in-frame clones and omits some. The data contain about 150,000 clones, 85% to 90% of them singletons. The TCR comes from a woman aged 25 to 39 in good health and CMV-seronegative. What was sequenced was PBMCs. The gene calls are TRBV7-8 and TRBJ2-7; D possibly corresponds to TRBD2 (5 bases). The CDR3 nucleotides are TGTGCCAGCAGCCTCGGAGGAAATTACGAGCAGTACTTC. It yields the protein CASSLGGNYEQYF.